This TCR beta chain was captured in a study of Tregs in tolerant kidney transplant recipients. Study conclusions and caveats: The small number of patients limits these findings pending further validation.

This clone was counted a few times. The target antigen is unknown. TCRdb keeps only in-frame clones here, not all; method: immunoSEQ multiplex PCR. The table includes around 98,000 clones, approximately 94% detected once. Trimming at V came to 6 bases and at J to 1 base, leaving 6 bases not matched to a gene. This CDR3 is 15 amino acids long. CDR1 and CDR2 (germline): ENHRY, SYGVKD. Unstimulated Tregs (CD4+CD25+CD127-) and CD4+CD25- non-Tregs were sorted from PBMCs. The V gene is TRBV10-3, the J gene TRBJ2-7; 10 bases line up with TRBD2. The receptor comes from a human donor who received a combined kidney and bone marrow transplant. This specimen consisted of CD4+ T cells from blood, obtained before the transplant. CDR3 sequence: CAIREGLAESYEQYF. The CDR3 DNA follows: TGTGCCATCAGGGAAGGACTAGCGGAATCCTACGAGCAGTACTTC.